The rows below give T cell receptor beta chains drawn from one sample of a study of cytomegalovirus exposure and HLA in healthy donors. The method was immunoSEQ multiplex PCR; TCRdb's version includes in-frame clones alone and lacks a portion of them. The repertoire holds some 130,000 clones, 79% seen once, with approximately 7% in the top ten. The sequenced sample consisted of PBMCs. Every receptor here comes from a man aged 35-49 years in good health and CMV-seropositive. The CDR3 runs from the conserved cysteine through the conserved F or W. The D gene is left open where the match is weak. For some rows the clone size is stated as once, few or many, or as a class when expanded; others skip it.

TRBV19,.,TRBJ2-3,.,TGTGCCAGTAGTATAGCAAGGTGGGGCCCTGGAACAGATACGCAGTATTTT,CASSIARWGPGTDTQYF
TRBV28,.,TRBJ2-5,.,TGTGCCAGCTCAGCCTTGGCTAGCGCCCTAAGTGAGACCCAGTACTTC,CASSALASALSETQYF
TRBV19,.,TRBJ1-2,.,TGTGCCAGTGGGGCAAGAGACTATGGCTACACCTTC,CASGARDYGYTF
TRBV28,few,TRBJ1-5,TRBD1,TGTGCCAGCAGTTTATGGAGAGGGGGCTTACAGCCCCAGCATTTT,CASSLWRGGLQPQHF
TRBV5-1,.,TRBJ2-1,.,TGCGCCAGCAGCTTGGTGGTAGCGGCCTCCTACAATGAGCAGTTCTTC,CASSLVVAASYNEQFF
TRBV5-1,once,TRBJ2-7,TRBD1,TGCGCCAGCAGCTTGGGGATCGGGACAGAAGAGTACGAGCAGTACTTC,CASSLGIGTEEYEQYF
TRBV4-1,few,TRBJ2-3,.,TGCGCCAGCAGCCCCACCGTGGGAGCAAGAGATACGCAGTATTTT,CASSPTVGARDTQYF
TRBV5-4,.,TRBJ1-6,TRBD1,TGTGCCAGCAGCGTATCGACAGGGCATTCACCCCTCCACTTT,CASSVSTGHSPLHF
TRBV7-8,.,TRBJ2-7,.,TGTGCCAGCAGCTTCGACTCCGCCGGTCCCTACGAGCAGTACTTC,CASSFDSAGPYEQYF
TRBV5-4,few,TRBJ1-4,TRBD1,TGTGCCAGCACCGACAGGGGCAAGAATGAAAAACTGTTTTTT,CASTDRGKNEKLFF
TRBV11-3,.,TRBJ2-5,TRBD2,TGTGCCAGCAGCGTCGGGGGGGGAGAGACCCAGTACTTC,CASSVGGGETQYF